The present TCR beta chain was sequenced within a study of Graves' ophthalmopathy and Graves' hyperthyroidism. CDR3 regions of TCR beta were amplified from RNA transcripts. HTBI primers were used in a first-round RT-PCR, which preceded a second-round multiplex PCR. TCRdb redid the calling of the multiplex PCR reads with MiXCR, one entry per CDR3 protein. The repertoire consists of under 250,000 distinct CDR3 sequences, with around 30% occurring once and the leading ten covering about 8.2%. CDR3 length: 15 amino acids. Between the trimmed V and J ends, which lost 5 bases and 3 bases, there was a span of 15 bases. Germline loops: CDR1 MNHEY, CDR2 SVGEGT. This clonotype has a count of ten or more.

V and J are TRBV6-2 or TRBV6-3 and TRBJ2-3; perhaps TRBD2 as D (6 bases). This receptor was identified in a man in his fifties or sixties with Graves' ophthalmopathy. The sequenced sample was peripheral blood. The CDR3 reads CASSESGTPTDTQYF. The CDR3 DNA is TGTGCCAGCAGTGAGTCCGGGACTCCAACAGATACGCAGTATTTT.